Following are 12 T cell receptor beta chains from one sample sequenced in a study of neurological immune-mediated disorders. TCRdb re-called the 5' RACE reads with MiXCR, one entry per CDR3 protein. The sample consists of under 75,000 distinct CDR3 sequences, 5.2% of them appearing once. The specimen sequenced was PBMCs. Receptor source: a human donor with multiple sclerosis. The donor label of this sample is uncertain.

This clonotype was detected many times. CDR3 DNA sequence: TGCAGTGCTAGAGACAGGGGCCGCTACAATGAGCAGTTCTTC. Translation: CSARDRGRYNEQFF. V and J are TRBV20-1 and TRBJ2-1; perhaps TRBD1 as D (6 bases). CDR3 length: 14 amino acids. V lost 0 bases to trimming and J lost 3 bases, with 9 bases between them. Germline CDR1 is DFQATT and CDR2 is SNEGSKA (reference sequence).

This clonotype was counted ten times or more. V usage is TRBV7-3 and J usage is TRBJ2-3; tentatively, D is TRBD2 (6 bases). Trimming took off 1 base at V and 5 bases at J, with 10 bases between the two ends. From germline, CDR1 is SGHTA and CDR2 FQGTGA. The length of the CDR3 is 14 residues. The CDR3 bases are TGTGCCAGCAGCTTAAGGGGGGTTATAGATACGCAGTATTTT. It yields the protein CASSLRGVIDTQYF. The full variable domain, in which reference TRBV7-3 and TRBJ2-3 provide the parts outside the CDR3, is GAGVSQTPSNKVTEKGKYVELRCDPISGHTALYWYRQSLGQGPEFLIYFQGTGAADDSGLPNDRFFAVRPEGSVSTLKIQRTERGDSAVYLCASSLRGVIDTQYFGPGTRLTVL.

Ten or more counts support this clonotype. J is TRBJ1-1 and V is TRBV5-1; no firm D call. The CDR3 consists of 15 residues. V lost 0 bases to trimming and J lost 1 base, with 10 bases between them. CDR1 is SGHRS and CDR2 is YFSETQ in the germline V gene. The CDR3 here is CASSLAAGANTEAFF. CDR3 in DNA: TGCGCCAGCAGCTTGGCAGCGGGAGCGAACACTGAAGCTTTCTTT.

There are a few counts of this clonotype. The gene calls are TRBV20-1 and TRBJ2-7; 8 positions match TRBD1. The CDR3 runs to 13 residues. Germline V CDR1 and CDR2: DFQATT, SNEGSKA (reference sequence). Unmatched junction bases numbered 4, after V lost 6 bases and J lost 0 bases. The CDR3 sequence: CSANTGGSYEQYF. CDR3 bases: TGCAGTGCGAATACAGGGGGCTCCTACGAGCAGTACTTC.

This clonotype came up many times. The rearrangement uses TRBV5-1 and TRBJ2-5, with D possibly called TRBD1 or TRBD2 (5 bases each). Trimming shortened V by 3 bases and J by 4 bases, and 16 bases separated the two germline ends. This CDR3 comprises 15 residues. CDR1 SGHRS and CDR2 YFSETQ come from the germline V gene. CDR3 DNA sequence: TGCGCCAGCAGCTCCCTGTCGGGGCCCCGAGAGACCCAGTACTTC. Its translation: CASSSLSGPRETQYF.

This clonotype was seen ten or more times. The J gene is TRBJ1-1, the V gene TRBV14; D call uncertain. The V end lost 7 bases, the J end lost 0 bases, and 9 bases lay between the germline ends. The germline CDR1 and CDR2 sequences are SGHDN and FVKESK. CDR3 size: 13 residues. In DNA form, the CDR3 reads TGTGCCAGCACCCTGGCTCTGAACACTGAAGCTTTCTTT. Translating gives CASTLALNTEAFF.

This clonotype was seen repeatedly, ten times or more. The J gene is TRBJ1-2, the V gene TRBV5-1; possible D gene TRBD1, 6 bases. Germline loops: CDR1 SGHRS, CDR2 YFSETQ. V was cut by 5 bases and J by 4 bases, with 18 bases left in between. This CDR3 has 15 amino acids. CDR3 bases: TGCGCCAGCAGGCCTGGGACACCGACCTCCTATGGCTACACCTTC. Encoded protein: CASRPGTPTSYGYTF. Looking up the rest from reference TRBV5-1 and TRBJ1-2 gives the full variable domain: KAGVTQTPRYLIKTRGQQVTLSCSPISGHRSVSWYQQTPGQGLQFLFEYFSETQRNKGNFPGRFSGRQFSNSRSEMNVSTLELGDSALYLCASRPGTPTSYGYTFGSGTRLTVV.

This chain joins TRBV7-6 and TRBJ2-7; D might be TRBD1 or TRBD2, each matching 5 bases. Germline values: CDR1 SGHVS, CDR2 FNYEAQ. V shed 5 bases and J shed 6 bases, with 17 bases lying between them. There are 14 residues in the CDR3. DNA for the CDR3: TGTGCCAGCAGCAGGGAAGCAACGAGGGGCGAGCAGTACTTC. Its protein product is CASSREATRGEQYF.

This clonotype was detected ten times or more. The chain uses TRBV18 and TRBJ2-7, with D uncertain. Germline assignment: CDR1 KGHSH and CDR2 LQKENI. The length of the CDR3 is 13 residues. Between the trimmed V and J ends, which lost 2 bases and 1 base, there was a span of 6 bases. The CDR3, as DNA: TGTGCCAGCTCACCAGATGGATCCTACGAGCAGTACTTC. This gives the protein CASSPDGSYEQYF.

This clonotype was detected a few times. V gene TRBV6-6 combines with J gene TRBJ2-7, with D unclear. The CDR3 is 14 residues long. Trimming left V 0 bases short and J 2 bases short, with 8 bases between. Per germline, CDR1 MNHNY and CDR2 SVGAGI (reference sequence). CDR3 amino acids: CASSYSGGPYEQYF. In DNA, the CDR3 is TGTGCCAGCAGTTACTCCGGCGGACCCTACGAGCAGTACTTC.

Regarding this clonotype: Its ends do not fully match the called genes, so a read error is possible. The chain recombines TRBV5-1 with TRBJ1-1; D is undetermined. Germline V CDR1 and CDR2: SGHRS, YFSETQ. The CDR3 has 13 amino acids. CDR3 loop: CASSHDSGLEAFF. The CDR3 nucleotides are TGTGCCAGCAGCCACGACTCAGGCCTTGAAGCTTTCTTT. Looking up the rest from reference TRBV5-1 and TRBJ1-1 gives the full variable domain: KAGVTQTPRYLIKTRGQQVTLSCSPISGHRSVSWYQQTPGQGLQFLFEYFSETQRNKGNFPGRFSGRQFSNSRSEMNVSTLELGDSALYLCASSHDSGLEAFFGQGTRLTVV.

This clonotype was found many times. The V and J genes are TRBV10-2 and TRBJ2-1; TRBD1 matches 10 bases. Germline V gene data show CDR1 as WSHSY and CDR2 as SAAADI. Unmatched junction bases numbered 2, after V lost 6 bases and J lost 6 bases. The CDR3 has 13 amino acids. CDR3 nucleotide sequence: TGCGCCAGCAGGGGACAGGGGAGCAATGAGCAGTTCTTC. It yields the protein CASRGQGSNEQFF.